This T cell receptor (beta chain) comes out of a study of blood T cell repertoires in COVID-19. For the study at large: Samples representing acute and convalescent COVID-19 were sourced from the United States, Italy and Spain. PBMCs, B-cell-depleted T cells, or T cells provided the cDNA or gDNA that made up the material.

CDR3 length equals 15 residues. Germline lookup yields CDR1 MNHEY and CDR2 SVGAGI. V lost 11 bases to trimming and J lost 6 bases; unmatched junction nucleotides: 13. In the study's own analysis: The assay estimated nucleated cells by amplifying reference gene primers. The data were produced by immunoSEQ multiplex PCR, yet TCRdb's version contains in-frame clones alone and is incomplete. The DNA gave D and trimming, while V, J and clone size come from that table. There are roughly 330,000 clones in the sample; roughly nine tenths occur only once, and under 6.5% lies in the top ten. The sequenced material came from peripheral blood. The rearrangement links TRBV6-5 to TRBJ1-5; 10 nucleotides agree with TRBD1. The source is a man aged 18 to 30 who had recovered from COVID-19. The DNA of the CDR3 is TGTGCCTCCTCATCTGGGACAGGGGAGTCTCAGCCCCAGCATTTT. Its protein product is CASSSGTGESQPQHF.